This T cell receptor (beta chain) originates from a study of blood T cell repertoires in COVID-19. The overall study: Samples came from the United States, Italy and Spain, spanning acute and convalescent COVID-19. PBMCs, B-cell-depleted T cells, or T cells provided the cDNA or gDNA that made up the material.

The CDR3 extends over 14 amino acids. Trimming stripped 3 bases from V and 4 bases from J, with 9 bases between. Germline V gene lookup returns CDR1 KGHDR and CDR2 SFDVKD. Per the study methods: By means of reference gene primer amplification, nucleated cell counts were estimated. Method: immunoSEQ multiplex PCR; TCRdb's copy keeps in-frame clones and lacks some. The V and J calls and clone size come from that table; D and trimming were worked out from the DNA. The top ten hold roughly 15% of the sample, which has some 120,000 clones, about 86% seen once. Specimen: peripheral blood. This sequence originates from a woman aged 50 to 60 with acute or convalescent COVID-19. This chain links TRBV24-1 with TRBJ1-5; possibly TRBD1 for D (6 bases). This CDR3 is CATSDPTGNQPQHF. As DNA, the CDR3 is TGTGCCACCAGTGATCCTACAGGGAATCAGCCCCAGCATTTT.